What follows are 25 T cell receptor beta chains derived from one specimen sequenced in a study of blood T cell repertoires in COVID-19. Assay used: immunoSEQ multiplex PCR; TCRdb lists only in-frame clones, some missing. The sample holds around 100,000 clones; approximately 89% are singletons and the top ten take 0.97%. Sequenced: peripheral blood. These receptors originate from a man in his sixties with acute or convalescent COVID-19.

J is TRBJ1-5 and V is TRBV7-9; D remains ambiguous. In germline, CDR1 is SEHNR, CDR2 FQNEAQ (reference sequence). V was cut by 4 bases and J by 11 bases, with 15 bases left in between. The CDR3 is made up of 13 amino acids. The DNA of the CDR3 is TGTGCCAGCAGCTGGGAGGGTGGTGGAGCCCAGCATTTT. Encoded protein: CASSWEGGGAQHF.

J is TRBJ1-1 and V is TRBV28; TRBD1 agrees at 10 bases. V shed 6 bases and J 6 bases; nucleotides not matched to a gene: 4. This CDR3 is built from 13 residues. Germline loops: CDR1 MDHEN, CDR2 SYDVKM. DNA for the CDR3: TGTGCCAGCAGAGACAGGGGGCAGGCTGAAGCTTTCTTT. Amino acids: CASRDRGQAEAFF.

V gene TRBV5-5 combines with J gene TRBJ2-1; 7 nucleotides align to TRBD2. The CDR3 runs 16 residues. Trimming took 4 bases from V and 6 from J; bases not matched to a gene: 13. Germline V CDR1 and CDR2: SGHKS, YYEKEE (reference sequence). The CDR3: CASSPTHRDYGNEQFF. CDR3 sequence (DNA): TGTGCCAGCAGCCCAACCCACCGGGACTACGGCAATGAGCAGTTCTTC.

This chain joins TRBV6-5 and TRBJ1-3; the D is unclear. The CDR3 sequence is 14 residues long. The germline CDR1 and CDR2 sequences are MNHEY and SVGAGI. V lost 7 bases, J lost 0 bases, and 10 bases lay in between. This CDR3 is CASMNLASGNTIYF. The CDR3 DNA reads TGTGCCAGCATGAATCTAGCCTCTGGAAACACCATATATTTT.

The chain recombines TRBV9 with TRBJ1-2; D possibly corresponds to TRBD1 (5 bases). V was clipped by 4 bases and J by 10 bases, with 14 bases between them. The CDR3 has 12 amino acids. CDR1 SGDLS and CDR2 YYNGEE come from the germline V gene. CDR3 region: CASSPSGGPYTF. The CDR3 nucleotides are TGTGCCAGCAGCCCTTCCGGGGGACCCTACACCTTC. The full variable domain, completed using reference TRBV9 and TRBJ1-2, is DSGVTQTPKHLITATGQRVTLRCSPRSGDLSVYWYQQSLDQGLQFLIQYYNGEERAKGNILERFSAQQFPDLHSELNLSSLELGDSALYFCASSPSGGPYTFGSGTRLTVV.

The chain is built from TRBV4-2 and TRBJ2-2, with D possibly being TRBD1 (5 bases). Trimming took 4 bases from V and 5 from J, leaving 14 bases between them. CDR1 LGHNA and CDR2 YNFKEQ come from the germline V gene. The CDR3 is 15 amino acids. CDR3 nucleotides: TGTGCCAGCAGCCCAAGGGGAATTGCAACCGGGGAGCTGTTTTTT. Encoded protein: CASSPRGIATGELFF.

A few counts support this clone. The chain combines TRBV19 with TRBJ1-3; D unresolved. The CDR3 sequence is 13 residues long. Trimming left V 8 bases short and J 0 bases short, with 8 bases between. Germline values: CDR1 LNHDA, CDR2 SQIVND (reference sequence). The CDR3 DNA is TGTGCCAGTCAGGACTACTCTGGAAACACCATATATTTT. Translated, it gives CASQDYSGNTIYF.

The CDR3 nucleotides read TGTGCCAGCAGCCGGGTGGACAGACCTAGAGATACGCAGTATTTT. Encoded protein: CASSRVDRPRDTQYF. The chain uses TRBV3-1 (or the pseudogene TRBV3-2) and TRBJ2-3; the D gene is possibly TRBD1 (6 bases). V lost 4 bases and J lost 5, with 16 bases in between. Germline-derived CDR1 and CDR2 are LGHDT and YNNKEL (reference sequence). This CDR3 has 15 residues.

The chain is built from TRBV11-2 and TRBJ1-1; TRBD1 agrees at 9 bases. The CDR3 consists of 14 residues. V lost 3 bases to trimming and J lost 14 bases; unmatched junction nucleotides: 13. Germline V gives CDR1 SGHAT, CDR2 FQNNGV. The CDR3 spells CASSFGRRDRDFFF. The CDR3 DNA follows: TGTGCCAGCAGCTTCGGTAGGAGGGACAGGGATTTCTTCTTT.

V and J are TRBV28 and TRBJ1-6; D call uncertain. V was trimmed by 6 bases and J by 10 bases, leaving 10 bases between them. The CDR3 consists of 12 residues. Germline lookup yields CDR1 MDHEN and CDR2 SYDVKM. The CDR3 DNA sequence: TGTGCCAGCAGGAAGGGAGGATCACCCCTCCACTTT. This translates into CASRKGGSPLHF.

The genes are TRBV6-1 and TRBJ1-2; 11 bases line up with TRBD1. CDR3 size: 16 residues. Per the germline V gene, CDR1 is MNHNS and CDR2 is SASEGT. The V and J ends lost 0 bases and 4 bases, in that order; junction bases with no gene match: 4. CDR3 in amino acids: CASSEAGTGGIYGYTF. In DNA, the CDR3 is TGTGCCAGCAGTGAAGCCGGGACAGGGGGTATCTATGGCTACACCTTC.

The rearrangement links TRBV3-1 (or the pseudogene TRBV3-2) to TRBJ2-2, with unresolved D. V was trimmed by 0 bases and J by 5 bases, leaving 7 bases between them. CDR1 and CDR2 from the germline V gene are LGHDT and YNNKEL (reference sequence). The CDR3 spans 14 residues. CDR3 protein: CASSQDLLTGELFF. The CDR3 DNA reads TGTGCCAGCAGCCAAGATCTCTTGACCGGGGAGCTGTTTTTT.

The chain is built from TRBV6-2 or TRBV6-3 and TRBJ2-4; TRBD2 matches at 12 bases. Trimming cost V 2 bases and J 9 bases; bases outside gene matches: 17. Germline CDR1 MNHEY, CDR2 SVGEGT. CDR3 length: 19 amino acids. The CDR3 nucleotides read TGTGCCAGCAGTTACCCTCTTCAGACTAGCGGGAGTTTCATCGGCATTCAGTACTTC. It codes for CASSYPLQTSGSFIGIQYF.

V and J are TRBV19 and TRBJ2-5, with 7 positions matching TRBD2. The CDR3 contains 14 residues. After removal of 1 base from V and 6 bases from J, the junction contained 5 bases not matched to a gene. CDR1 LNHDA and CDR2 SQIVND come from the germline V gene (reference sequence). CDR3 loop: CASSIGTSVKTQYF. The CDR3, as DNA: TGTGCCAGTAGTATAGGGACTAGTGTAAAGACCCAGTACTTC.

This clone appeared once. This chain connects TRBV7-9 to TRBJ2-7; 11 positions match TRBD2. Trimming removed 5 bases from V and 1 base from J; junction bases left unmatched: 7. CDR1 and CDR2 from the germline V gene are SEHNR and FQNEAQ (reference sequence). The CDR3 is made up of 16 amino acids. CDR3 region: CASSTSGTSGSYEQYF. Here the CDR3 DNA reads TGTGCCAGCAGCACGTCCGGGACTAGCGGTTCCTACGAGCAGTACTTC.

This rearrangement joins TRBV2 to TRBJ1-5, with D possibly matching TRBD1 (6 bases). V was clipped by 0 bases and J by 5 bases, with 14 bases between them. The germline gives CDR1 SNHLY, CDR2 FYNNEI. This CDR3 has 16 residues. The CDR3 loop is CASSEAPGQFDQPQHF. CDR3 nucleotide sequence: TGTGCCAGCAGTGAAGCACCCGGACAGTTCGATCAGCCCCAGCATTTT.

J is TRBJ2-6 and V is TRBV6-4, with TRBD1 matching 10 bases. Germline-derived CDR1 and CDR2 are MRHNA and SNTAGT. J was trimmed by 4 bases and V by 2 bases; bases with no gene match: 5. The CDR3 is made up of 17 amino acids. The CDR3 protein is CASSDDRGLPGANVLTF. The DNA for the CDR3 is TGTGCCAGCAGTGACGACAGGGGGCTGCCCGGGGCCAACGTCCTGACTTTC.

The chain combines TRBV6-2 or TRBV6-3 with TRBJ2-4, with a weak D call TRBD2 (5 bases). CDR1 is MNHEY and CDR2 is SVGEGT in the germline V gene. The germline V and J ends were trimmed by 4 bases and 8 bases, with 15 bases remaining between them. This CDR3 spans 14 amino acids. For the CDR3, the DNA is TGTGCCAGCAGTTCTGGGCCAGCGGTGGACATTCAGTACTTC. Amino acids: CASSSGPAVDIQYF.

In its sample, this clone was seen once. V is TRBV7-2 and J is TRBJ1-5, with no clear D. V shed 5 bases and J shed 7 bases, with 12 bases lying between them. This CDR3 region has 13 residues. Germline loops: CDR1 SGHTA, CDR2 FQGNSA. The CDR3: CASSLESAQPQHF. CDR3 nucleotide sequence: TGTGCCAGCAGCCTAGAGTCAGCGCAGCCCCAGCATTTT.

The chain links TRBV7-2 to TRBJ2-1; 8 bases line up with TRBD2. Per germline, CDR1 SGHTA and CDR2 FQGNSA. Losses at the gene ends were 2 bases for V and 0 bases for J; bases not matched to a gene: 9. CDR3 length: 18 amino acids. Written as DNA, the CDR3 is TGTGCCAGCAGCTTATTTGCAAGCGGGAGCAGCTCCTACAATGAGCAGTTCTTC. The encoded protein is CASSLFASGSSSYNEQFF.

This rearrangement joins TRBV24-1 to TRBJ1-1; D call uncertain. This CDR3 comprises 14 residues. Germline values: CDR1 KGHDR, CDR2 SFDVKD. The germline V and J ends were trimmed by 2 bases and 1 base, with 7 bases remaining between them. The CDR3 loop is CATSDSDWNTEAFF. The CDR3 DNA sequence: TGTGCCACCAGTGATTCGGACTGGAACACTGAAGCTTTCTTT.

This clone has a handful of counts. This chain links TRBV21-1 with TRBJ1-2; the DNA was not compared with TRBD1, the D call given in the table. TRBV21-1 is a known pseudogene. The CDR3 length is 12 residues. For the CDR3, the DNA is TGTGCCAGCAGCAAGGACAGCTATGGCTACACCTTC. Protein sequence: CASSKDSYGYTF.

The CDR3 here is CATSAGGRNTEAFF. In DNA form, the CDR3 reads TGTGCCACCAGTGCGGGGGGCAGGAACACTGAAGCTTTCTTT. The J gene is TRBJ1-1, the V gene TRBV24-1, with D tentatively TRBD1 (6 bases). Per the germline V gene, CDR1 is KGHDR and CDR2 is SFDVKD. Trimming shortened V by 5 bases and J by 1 base, and 10 bases separated the two germline ends. This CDR3 is built from 14 residues.

J is TRBJ1-6 and V is TRBV5-4; TRBD1 matches at 7 bases. CDR3 size: 15 residues. Germline V CDR1 and CDR2: SGHNT, YYREEE (reference sequence). V was clipped by 4 bases and J by 6 bases; unmatched bases: 7. The chain's CDR3 is CASSPNRGGNSPLHF. The DNA for the CDR3 is TGTGCCAGCAGCCCGAACAGGGGCGGTAATTCACCCCTCCACTTT. The whole variable domain, filled in from reference TRBV5-4 and TRBJ1-6, reads ETGVTQSPTHLIKTRGQQVTLRCSSQSGHNTVSWYQQALGQGPQFIFQYYREEENGRGNFPPRFSGLQFPNYSSELNVNALELDDSALYLCASSPNRGGNSPLHFGNGTRLTVT.

CDR3 nucleotide sequence: TGCAGTGCGGGAGGGGAGACCCAGTACTTC. Its protein is CSAGGETQYF. J is TRBJ2-5 and V is TRBV20-1; 7 nucleotides match TRBD2. The CDR3 has 10 residues. Per the germline V gene, CDR1 is DFQATT and CDR2 is SNEGSKA (reference sequence). J was trimmed by 5 bases and V by 6 bases; bases with no gene match: 0.